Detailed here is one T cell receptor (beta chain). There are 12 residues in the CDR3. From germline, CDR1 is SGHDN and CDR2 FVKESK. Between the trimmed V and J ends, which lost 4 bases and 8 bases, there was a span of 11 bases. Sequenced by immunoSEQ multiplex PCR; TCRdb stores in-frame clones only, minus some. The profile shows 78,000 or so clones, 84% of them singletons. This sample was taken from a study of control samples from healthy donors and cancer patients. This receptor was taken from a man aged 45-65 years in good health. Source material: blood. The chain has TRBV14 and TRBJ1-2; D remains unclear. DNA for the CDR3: TGTGCCAGCAGCCCTTCGAGCACCGGCTACACCTTC. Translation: CASSPSSTGYTF.